The sample holds a few counts of the clone carrying this TCR beta chain. This sample is part of a study of CDR3 diversity in severe acne. MiXCR, run by TCRdb on the PCR reads, gives a single entry per CDR3 protein. This sample has 89,000 or so distinct CDR3 sequences, with approximately 52% found just once. In germline, CDR1 is MNHEY, CDR2 SVGAGI. V lost 2 bases to trimming and J lost 4 bases, with 8 bases between them. The CDR3 loop spans 14 amino acids. The gene calls are TRBV6-5 and TRBJ2-2, with a possible D match to TRBD2 (5 bases). Material: blood. This sequence originates from a male donor in good health, serving as a control. Here the CDR3 DNA reads TGTGCCAGCAGTTACGCTGGGAGCACCGGGGAGCTGTTTTTT. This gives the protein CASSYAGSTGELFF.